This TCR beta chain was sequenced for a study of long-term antiretroviral therapy in people with HIV. In germline, CDR1 is SGDLS, CDR2 YYNGEE. The CDR3 sequence is 16 residues long. Trimming stripped 4 bases from V and 6 bases from J, with 23 bases between. Survey level was the resolution at which the v3.0 immunoSEQ assay ran. This table comes from immunoSEQ multiplex PCR, and its TCRdb copy is limited to in-frame clones, with some not included. The data contain tens of thousands of clones, 90% to 95% of them seen just once; the ten biggest clones take up under 5.5%. Material: unsorted PBMCs, obtained 3.1 years after starting antiretroviral therapy. The rearrangement joins TRBV9 to TRBJ2-7; D tentatively reads TRBD1 or TRBD2 (6 bases each). This TCR came from a man aged 18 to 29 with HIV. The CDR3 sequence is CASSPRGTLGDSEQYF. CDR3 in DNA: TGTGCCAGCAGCCCGAGGGGGACCCTAGGGGACTCCGAGCAGTACTTC.